The 6 T cell receptor beta chains presented below share a single source sample, sequenced in a study of cytomegalovirus exposure and HLA in healthy donors. A multiplex PCR was run with 60 Vbeta primers and 13 Jbeta primers. Clones were sequenced by immunoSEQ multiplex PCR, and TCRdb holds only the in-frame ones, with some missing. Its table records approximately 110,000 clones. The sample comprised PBMCs. The source is a man aged 25-45 years in good health and CMV-seronegative.

The V call is TRBV6-5, the J call TRBJ2-1; TRBD1 matches 8 bases. The CDR3 totals 15 residues. With 5 bases clipped from V and 6 bases from J, the junction kept 9 bases outside the gene matches. Germline-derived CDR1 and CDR2 are MNHEY and SVGAGI. CDR3 region: CASSPGTGLSNEQFF. CDR3 nucleotides: TGTGCCAGCAGTCCGGGGACAGGATTGAGCAATGAGCAGTTCTTC.

The chain couples TRBV5-6 to TRBJ2-3, with 10 bases lining up with TRBD2. The junction had 8 bases not matched to a gene; V was cut back by 1 base and J by 0 bases. This CDR3 comprises 18 residues. Germline V CDR1 and CDR2: SGHDT, YYEEEE. CDR3 nucleotides: TGTGCCAGCAGCTTGAAACTTAGCGGGGGGCCTAGCACAGATACGCAGTATTTT. Residues: CASSLKLSGGPSTDTQYF.

This rearrangement joins TRBV18 to TRBJ1-3, with TRBD1 matching over 7 bases. Germline V gene sequence: CDR1 KGHSH, CDR2 LQKENI. This CDR3 has 18 residues. V lost 1 base to trimming and J lost 0 bases; unmatched junction nucleotides: 9. The chain's CDR3 is CASSPQGASTFSGNTIYF. Here the CDR3 DNA reads TGTGCCAGCTCACCACAGGGGGCCTCCACCTTCTCTGGAAACACCATATATTTT.

This chain links TRBV28 with TRBJ1-5; weak D call: TRBD1 (6 bases). The CDR3 runs 13 residues. V was trimmed by 8 bases and J by 9 bases, leaving 17 bases between them. Germline lookup yields CDR1 MDHEN and CDR2 SYDVKM. The CDR3 here is CASGGEFIRPQHF. DNA for the CDR3: TGTGCCAGCGGGGGCGAGTTTATACGGCCCCAGCATTTT. Variable domain in full (rest from reference TRBV28 and TRBJ1-5): DVKVTQSSRYLVKRTGEKVFLECVQDMDHENMFWYRQDPGLGLRLIYFSYDVKMKEKGDIPEGYSVSREKKERFSLILESASTNQTSMYLCASGGEFIRPQHFGDGTRLSIL.

This chain uses TRBV5-1 with TRBJ1-3; a weak D match, TRBD1 (5 bases). The V and J ends lost 3 bases and 3 bases respectively, with 13 bases between them. Per germline, CDR1 SGHRS and CDR2 YFSETQ. There are 15 residues in the CDR3. This CDR3 reads CASSYEPGVGNTIYF. DNA for the CDR3: TGCGCCAGCAGCTACGAGCCGGGGGTTGGAAACACCATATATTTT.

J is TRBJ2-6 and V is TRBV4-2; possible D gene TRBD2, 6 bases. Between the trimmed V and J ends, which lost 4 bases and 0 bases, there was a span of 16 bases. The CDR3 has 18 residues. CDR1 is LGHNA and CDR2 is YNFKEQ in the germline V gene. The CDR3 sequence: CASSPRRERISGANVLTF. The CDR3 coding sequence is TGTGCCAGCAGCCCCCGGCGGGAACGTATCTCTGGGGCCAACGTCCTGACTTTC.